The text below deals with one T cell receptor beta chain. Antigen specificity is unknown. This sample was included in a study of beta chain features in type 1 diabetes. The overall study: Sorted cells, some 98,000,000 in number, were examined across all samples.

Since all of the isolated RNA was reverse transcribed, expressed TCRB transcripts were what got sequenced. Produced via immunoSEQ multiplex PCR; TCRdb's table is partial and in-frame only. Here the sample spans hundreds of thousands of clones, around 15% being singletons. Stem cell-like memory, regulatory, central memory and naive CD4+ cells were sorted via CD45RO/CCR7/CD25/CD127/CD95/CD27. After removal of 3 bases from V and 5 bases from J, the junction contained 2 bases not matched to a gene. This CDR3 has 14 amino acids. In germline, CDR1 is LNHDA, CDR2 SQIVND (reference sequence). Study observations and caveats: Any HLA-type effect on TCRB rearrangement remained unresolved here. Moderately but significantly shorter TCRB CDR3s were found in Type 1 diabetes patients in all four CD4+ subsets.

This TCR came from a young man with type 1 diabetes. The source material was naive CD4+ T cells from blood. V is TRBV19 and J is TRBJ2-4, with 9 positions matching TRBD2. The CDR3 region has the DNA TGTGCCAGTAGTATCGCTAGCGGGGAAAACATTCAGTACTTC. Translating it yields CASSIASGENIQYF.